This T cell receptor (beta chain) emerged from a study of cytomegalovirus exposure and HLA in healthy donors. Whole-study results and caveats: TCR clusters originating in the first cohort tended to co-occur in the approximately 130 validation repertoires, according to a later analysis. Rarity characterized most TCR sequences, yet some public TCRs appeared in many donors. Published work reported that the classifier diagnosed cytomegalovirus status with high specificity and sensitivity.

The validation cohort, a group of 100 to 150 subjects, included the donors and was separate from the roughly 620-subject first cohort. Assay used: immunoSEQ multiplex PCR; TCRdb lists only in-frame clones, some missing. The table shows about 190,000 clones, with 84% occurring only once. As concerns this clone: Its antigen is not identified.

V was pared by 4 bases and J by 3 bases, with 10 bases between. The germline CDR1 and CDR2 sequences are LNHDA and SQIVND (reference sequence). The CDR3 sequence is 14 residues long. The rearrangement uses TRBV19 and TRBJ2-1; weak D call: TRBD2 (7 bases). The TCR sequence derives from a man between 18 and 35 years old in good health and CMV-seropositive. Sequencing was performed on PBMCs. The CDR3 DNA is TGTGCCAGTAGTAAGGGGGGGAGCTACAATGAGCAGTTCTTC. Its translation: CASSKGGSYNEQFF.